The clone carrying this T cell receptor beta chain was counted between two and nine times. Its antigen is not known. One end of the junction is discordant with germline, which a read error may explain. Researchers ran the PCR with 60 Vbeta and 13 Jbeta primers. Produced via immunoSEQ multiplex PCR; TCRdb's table is partial and in-frame only. This table has 110,000 to 150,000 clones, 73% appearing once. The germline CDR1 and CDR2 sequences are SSHAT and FNYEAQ (reference sequence). The CDR3 is made up of 15 amino acids. This sample was included in a study of cytomegalovirus exposure and HLA in healthy donors. Study-level findings and limits: A further, later analysis showed that HLA-associated TCR beta chains (compared with equally common others) were more clonally expanded.

The TCR was taken from a woman aged 40 to 50 in good health and CMV-seronegative. This chain connects TRBV7-7 to TRBJ2-1; TRBD1 is a possible D gene (6 bases). Sequenced sample: PBMCs. The CDR3 DNA sequence: TGTGCTAGCAGCTCCCGACCGGGGACACCCGATGAGCAGTTCTTC. Translating it yields CASSSRPGTPDEQFF.